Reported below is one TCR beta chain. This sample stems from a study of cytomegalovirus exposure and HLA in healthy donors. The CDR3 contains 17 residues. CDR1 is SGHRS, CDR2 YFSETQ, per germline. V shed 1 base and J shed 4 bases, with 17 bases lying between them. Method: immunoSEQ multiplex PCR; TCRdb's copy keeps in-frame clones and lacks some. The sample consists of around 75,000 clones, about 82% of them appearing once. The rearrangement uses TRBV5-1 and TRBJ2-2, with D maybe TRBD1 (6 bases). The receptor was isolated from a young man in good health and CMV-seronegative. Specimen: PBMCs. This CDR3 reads CASSLPTGKAVTGELFF. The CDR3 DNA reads TGCGCCAGCAGCTTGCCTACAGGGAAGGCGGTCACCGGGGAGCTGTTTTTT.